This note documents a single T cell receptor beta chain sequence. TCRdb re-called the 5' RACE reads through MiXCR, storing one row per CDR3 protein. The repertoire includes tens of thousands of distinct CDR3 sequences, about 13% of them detected once, and about 5% sits in the top ten. The sample comes from a study of early T cells in non-severe SARS-CoV-2 infection. The CDR3 totals 11 residues. Germline assignment: CDR1 SNHLY and CDR2 FYNNEI. The V end was cut by 6 bases, the J end by 7 bases, with 10 bases between. The sequenced sample was whole blood. V and J are TRBV2 and TRBJ2-7; D is ambiguous. This clonotype originated in an adult who was a healthcare worker with PCR-confirmed SARS-CoV-2 infection or an uninfected control (not recorded which). In DNA form, the CDR3 reads TGTGCCAGCAGCGACCGGTCTGAGCAGTACTTC. Its protein is CASSDRSEQYF.